This T cell receptor (beta chain) was captured by sequencing in a study of T-cell memory formation after mild COVID-19. Study background: TCR clusters were largely donor specific.

TCRdb passed the 5' RACE reads through MiXCR, listing each CDR3 protein once. This table has some 250,000 distinct CDR3 sequences, under 20% appearing once. Germline V gene data show CDR1 as ENHRY and CDR2 as SYGVKD. The V and J ends lost 4 bases and 0 bases, in that order; junction bases with no gene match: 3. The CDR3 runs 16 residues. A note on this clonotype: Its target is unknown.

Study-wide results and limits: From day 15 to 85, contracting clones were balanced between CD4 and CD8, whereas later expanders leaned toward CD4+.

The sequence was collected from a man between 18 and 35 years old who had mild COVID-19 (a few samples of this study predate the infection). Cell type and time point are not known. The chain couples TRBV10-3 to TRBJ2-6, with 7 bases fitting TRBD1. The sequencing sample was made of PBMCs or a T cell subset sorted from them (not recorded which). CDR3 sequence: CAISGTGFSGANVLTF. The CDR3 coding sequence is TGTGCCATCAGTGGGACAGGCTTCTCTGGGGCCAACGTCCTGACTTTC.